This TCR beta chain stems from a study of T cell responses to AZD1222 COVID-19 vaccine listed by TCRdb under 2021. In terms of the full investigation: AZD1222 recipients with second doses at about 4 weeks or about 12 weeks were pooled, because spike-specific TCR depth and breadth did not differ between schedules. Trial participants were enrolled into age subgroups of 18-55, 56-69 and 70-plus years, which contained about 150, 27 and 61 TCR-sequenced participants, respectively. A total of over 230 trial participants underwent TCR sequencing, of whom about 200 had received two doses of AZD1222 and roughly 26 had received two doses of the MenACWY control vaccine.

Beyond this particular receptor, the publication reports: Most participants were white British and females outnumbered males, and the authors suggested that clonal diversity may have been underestimated. No day 14 peak-response samples were available, so repertoires were characterized only after the peak T cell response. Conclusions about previously exposed vaccinees were limited because only six or seven AZD1222 recipients were SARS-CoV-2 seropositive at baseline. Spike-specific TCR breadth and depth rose significantly after two AZD1222 doses compared with day 0 and with MenACWY recipients. The 56-69-year group was small, and its depth increase did not reach significance, likely because of low power. CD4 TCRs associated with the vaccine covered the entire spike protein, and the dominant responses were in regions 160-218 and 743-854. Reportedly, almost half of the unique spike-specific TCRs recognized epitopes lying outside the regions that are mutated in the B.1.351 and B.1.1.7 variants.

The CDR3 regions of human TCRbeta chains were analyzed by immunosequencing. From the authors' description of their analysis: TCRs in the repertoires were matched against a reference library of SARS-CoV-2-specific TCRs that had been generated with the MIRA antigen-specificity platform. Breadth was defined as the fraction of unique TCRs that were SARS-CoV-2-associated, and depth was defined as the fraction of total T cells that were SARS-CoV-2-associated. Using the MIRA data, every spike-specific TCR was mapped to the spike region that the TCR reacted to and assigned to either a CD4 or a CD8 class. Log10-transformed breadth and depth values were compared by one-way ANOVA with Sidak's multiple comparisons tests. TCRdb took over this immuneACCESS table, retaining in-frame rearrangements with V and J assigned. Such tables are incomplete; in checked studies, under half of the missing clones stem from an unresolved V gene, and the remainder is unexplained. From that table come the V and J calls and clone size; the DNA was used to work out D and trimming. The sample contains about 140,000 clones, around 89% of them found a single time. Roughly 1.7% of the sample rests with the top ten.

A few counts support this clone. The antigen it recognizes is unknown. Base qualities are not at hand, and no much larger clone is one base apart. In the paper's terms, the time point label means: baseline before first vaccination. Vaccinee samples came from UK trials COV001 and COV002, including a single-blind randomized controlled phase 2/3 trial of AZD1222 (ChAdOx1 nCoV-19) in healthy adults. Trial participant PBMC samples were collected at day 0 and day 28 after the second dose for TCRbeta chain sequencing. The CDR3 goes from the cysteine to the phenylalanine over 19 residues. Only the CDR3 DNA is retained, 57 bases long and in frame from the first base. Trimming leaves V shorter by 0 bases and J shorter by 0 bases, with the junction holding 12 bases beyond the gene matches.

The sequence links TRBV23-1 to TRBJ2-3, and 7 junctional nucleotides match TRBD2. TRBV23-1 is placed among ORFs of uncertain function. The sequence was collected from an adult in good health. Sequenced material: peripheral blood, taken on day 0 of AZD1222 vaccination. The DNA is as follows: TGCGCCAGCAGTCAATCACGGCGGGAGCGGCTTACTAGCACAGATACGCAGTATTTT. Protein translation: CASSQSRRERLTSTDTQYF.